This is a list of T cell receptor beta chains from one sample in a study of cytomegalovirus exposure and HLA in healthy donors. The data were produced by immunoSEQ multiplex PCR, yet TCRdb's version contains in-frame clones alone and is incomplete. The table includes approximately 54,000 clones, roughly nine tenths detected once. Sequences were obtained from PBMCs. Every receptor here comes from a woman aged 18-30 years in good health and CMV-seropositive. Both conserved end residues are part of each CDR3. A D gene is named only where the DNA matches it firmly. For some rows the clone size is stated as once, few or many, or as a class when expanded; others skip it.

J gene,D gene,V gene,clone size,CDR3 DNA,CDR3 protein
TRBJ2-2,-,TRBV6-4,-,TGTGCCAGCAGTCCCGACAGTTTTTTCACCGGGGAGCTGTTTTTT,CASSPDSFFTGELFF
TRBJ2-3,TRBD2,TRBV6-1,few,TGTGCCAGCAGTGAGGCGGGGGGGGCAGATACGCAGTATTTT,CASSEAGGADTQYF
TRBJ2-1,TRBD1,TRBV7-9,-,TGTGCCAGCAGCTCCCGGGCAGGGGGTAGAAATGAGCAGTTCTTC,CASSSRAGGRNEQFF
TRBJ1-5,-,TRBV7-7,-,TGTGCTAGCAGCTTTGGGGAGACCAAGGATAGCAATCAGCCCCAGCATTTT,CASSFGETKDSNQPQHF
TRBJ2-2,TRBD2,TRBV10-3,once,TGTGCCATCAGGGGGACTCGGACTAGTGAAGAGGAGCTGTTTTTT,CAIRGTRTSEEELFF
TRBJ1-2,-,TRBV11-2,-,TGTGCCAGCAGCTTATCCCTATCTAACTATGGCTACACCTTC,CASSLSLSNYGYTF
TRBJ2-1,-,TRBV27,-,TGTGCCAGCAGTCCGTCTTGGAGCTCCTACAATGAGCAGTTCTTC,CASSPSWSSYNEQFF
TRBJ2-2,TRBD1,TRBV28,-,TGTGCCAGCAGTTTAGCGACAGGGGGTACTGCGGCCGGGGAGCTGTTTTTT,CASSLATGGTAAGELFF
TRBJ1-6,-,TRBV6-5,-,TGTGCCAGCAGCGAAACAGGGAGACCCCTCCACTTT,CASSETGRPLHF
TRBJ2-5,-,TRBV5-4,-,TGTGCCAGCAGCGGGGGGGCTGGGGAGACCCAGTACTTC,CASSGGAGETQYF
TRBJ2-2,TRBD2,TRBV6-4,few,TGTGCCAGCAGCCCGACTAGCGGGGGGTCCGGGGAGCTGTTTTTT,CASSPTSGGSGELFF
TRBJ2-3,-,TRBV11-3,once,TGTGCCAGCAGCTTAGGTGGCCCCCCAGATACGCAGTATTTT,CASSLGGPPDTQYF
TRBJ2-7,-,TRBV18,-,TGTGCCAGCTCACCACGAGAAGGGGTCCACGAGCAGTACTTC,CASSPREGVHEQYF
TRBJ1-1,TRBD1,TRBV7-2,-,TGTGCCAGCAGCCGGACAGGCATGAACACTGAAGCTTTCTTT,CASSRTGMNTEAFF
TRBJ1-2,TRBD1,TRBV13,-,TGTGCCAGCAGCTTACGGACAGGGTCCTTCTATGGCTACACCTTC,CASSLRTGSFYGYTF
TRBJ1-2,TRBD1,TRBV13,-,TGTGCCAGCAGAATACAGGGGAGCTTGTATGGCTACACCTTC,CASRIQGSLYGYTF
TRBJ1-5,TRBD1,TRBV6-5,-,TGTGCCAGCAGTCAGGGGGCTCAGCCCCAGCATTTT,CASSQGAQPQHF
TRBJ2-7,TRBD2,TRBV9,few,TGTGCCAGCAGCGTAGCCGGGACTAGCGGGGGCCTCTCCTACGAGCAGTACTTC,CASSVAGTSGGLSYEQYF
TRBJ2-5,TRBD1,TRBV28,-,TGTGCCAGCAGTACCTGGGACAGGCCGCCCGAGACCCAGTACTTC,CASSTWDRPPETQYF
TRBJ1-6,TRBD1,TRBV2,-,TGTGCCAGCAGGTGGACAGGGAACAATTCACCCCTCCACTTT,CASRWTGNNSPLHF
TRBJ1-4,-,TRBV7-9,-,TGTGCCAGCAGAAGTATGGGGGGTGAAAAACTGTTTTTT,CASRSMGGEKLFF
TRBJ1-6,-,TRBV27,-,TGTGCCAGCAGTTACAGGGATAAACTCCACTTT,CASSYRDKLHF
TRBJ2-7,-,TRBV5-6,-,TGTGCCAGCAGCTTGTCCAATGGGCAGGGTCCCTACTACGAGCAGTACTTC,CASSLSNGQGPYYEQYF
TRBJ2-2,-,TRBV10-3,once,TGTGCCATCAGTGAGGAGGGTCAGCCTAACACCGGGGAGCTGTTTTTT,CAISEEGQPNTGELFF
TRBJ1-6,-,TRBV7-9,-,TGTGCCAGCACCCGGAGACAGAAATATAATTCACCCCTCCACTTT,CASTRRQKYNSPLHF
TRBJ1-5,-,TRBV6-4,-,TGTGCCAGCAGTGAGACGGGGGGTAGCAATCAGCCCCAGCATTTT,CASSETGGSNQPQHF
TRBJ2-1,TRBD2,TRBV4-2,-,TGTGCCAGCAGCCAAGGTTCCAGCGGGGGGGTGGATGAGCAGTTCTTC,CASSQGSSGGVDEQFF
TRBJ1-1,-,TRBV2,-,TGTGCCAGCACTGAAGGGCCGAACACTGAAGCTTTCTTT,CASTEGPNTEAFF
TRBJ2-7,TRBD1,TRBV28,-,TGTGCCAGCTGGGACAGGGGGAGGAAGGAGCAGTACTTC,CASWDRGRKEQYF
TRBJ2-2,TRBD2,TRBV9,-,TGTGCCAGCAGCGTAGTCGCGCGGGAGTTCGGCACCGGGGAGCTGTTTTTT,CASSVVAREFGTGELFF
TRBJ2-5,-,TRBV19,-,TGTGCCAGTAGTATACTCGGCGCGGTGGAGGAGACCCAGTACTTC,CASSILGAVEETQYF
TRBJ1-2,-,TRBV29-1,-,TGCAGCGTTGACAGTAACTATGGCTACACCTTC,CSVDSNYGYTF
TRBJ1-3,TRBD1,TRBV5-4,-,TGTGCCAGCAGCCATACAGGGGGTTTAGGGGACACCATATATTTT,CASSHTGGLGDTIYF
TRBJ2-5,-,TRBV2,-,TGTGCCAGCAGTGAAAATGGTCTGGTACAACAAGAGACCCAGTACTTC,CASSENGLVQQETQYF
TRBJ2-3,TRBD1,TRBV27,-,TGTGCCAGCAGGAGTCCAGGGGGCGGTACAGATACGCAGTATTTT,CASRSPGGGTDTQYF
TRBJ1-5,-,TRBV28,-,TGTGCCAGCAGGGTACAGGGTCGGAGCAATCAGCCCCAGCATTTT,CASRVQGRSNQPQHF
TRBJ1-6,-,TRBV6-1,-,TGTGCCAGCAGTGAATCTTGGATTTCGGCGTACATGACATCGGATAATTCACCCCTCCACTTT,CASSESWISAYMTSDNSPLHF
TRBJ2-3,TRBD1,TRBV7-8,-,TGTGCCAGCAGCCCGGGACAGCGCACAGATACGCAGTATTTT,CASSPGQRTDTQYF
TRBJ2-2,-,TRBV7-2,-,TGTGCCAGCAGCGCCACAGGGCTAAACACCGGGGAGCTGTTTTTT,CASSATGLNTGELFF
TRBJ2-2,TRBD1,TRBV29-1,-,TGCAGCGTTTCGTTTCCGGGACAGGCTACGGGGGAGCTGTTTTTT,CSVSFPGQATGELFF
TRBJ2-1,-,TRBV4-3,-,TGCGCCAGCAGCCAAGGGGTAGGGGAATACAATGAGCAGTTCTTC,CASSQGVGEYNEQFF
TRBJ1-2,TRBD1,TRBV15,-,TGTGCCACCAGCAGAGAGCGGGACAGCAACTATGGCTACACCTTC,CATSRERDSNYGYTF
TRBJ1-6,TRBD1,TRBV5-1,-,TGCGCCAGCAGAATTAGGACAGGGGCAAGGAATTCACCCCTCCACTTT,CASRIRTGARNSPLHF
TRBJ2-1,TRBD2,TRBV14,once,TGTGCCAGCAGCCCCCGACTAGCGGGGTATGTAGAGCAGTTCTTC,CASSPRLAGYVEQFF
TRBJ2-7,-,TRBV27,-,TGTGCCAGCTGCCCAGGGACATTTAAATTCGAGCAGTACTTC,CASCPGTFKFEQYF
TRBJ1-1,-,TRBV18,once,TGTGCCAGCTCACCCCCCGGCGGGTTCGGCACTGAAGCTTTCTTT,CASSPPGGFGTEAFF
TRBJ2-2,-,TRBV5-1,-,TGCGCCAGCAGCCTTGATAGATCCGGGGAGCTGTTTTTT,CASSLDRSGELFF
TRBJ1-2,TRBD1,TRBV5-5,-,TGTGCCAGCAGCTCAGCACCGGGACAGTTGTCTTATGGCTACACCTTC,CASSSAPGQLSYGYTF
TRBJ1-5,-,TRBV28,-,TGTGCCAGCAGAGCCGAGCCGCATCAGCCCCAGCATTTT,CASRAEPHQPQHF
TRBJ2-7,-,TRBV7-2,-,TGTGCCAGCAGTATGAGCGACTACGTGCAGTACTTC,CASSMSDYVQYF
TRBJ2-7,-,TRBV27,-,TGTGCCAGCAGTTTATCGTCGGTTTCCTACGAGCAGTACTTC,CASSLSSVSYEQYF
TRBJ1-1,-,TRBV30,-,TGTGCCTGGGGGGCGGGACGGGGCAACACTGAAGCTTTCTTT,CAWGAGRGNTEAFF